These T cell receptor beta chains were read from a single sample in a study of T-cell reconstitution after alpha-beta-depleted transplantation in children. TCRdb re-called the PCR reads through MiXCR, storing one row per CDR3 protein. This sample yields 500,000 to 750,000 distinct CDR3 sequences, of which over 25% are seen a single time; about 35% belongs to the top ten. Material: PBMCs, obtained before TCRalphabeta/CD19-depleted stem cell transplant. These receptors all come from a boy in the first two years of life with Wiskott-Aldrich syndrome, due to receive a stem cell transplant. CDR3s include the opening cysteine and the closing phenylalanine or tryptophan. The D gene is left open where the match is weak. Only some rows state a clone size, as once, few, many or a class for expanded clones.

V gene,D gene,clone size,J gene,CDR3 DNA,CDR3 protein
TRBV5-1,TRBD2,.,TRBJ2-5,TGCGCCAGCAGCTTAGGACTAGTGGGGGAGACCCAGTACTTC,CASSLGLVGETQYF
TRBV5-1,.,.,TRBJ1-2,TGCGCCAGCAGCTTGGTTAACAATGCTTATGGCTACACCTTC,CASSLVNNAYGYTF
TRBV6-5,.,.,TRBJ1-1,TGTGCCAGCAGTTGGGGGGACGACACTGAAGCTTTCTTT,CASSWGDDTEAFF
TRBV20-1,.,.,TRBJ2-7,TGCAGTGCTAGCTACATGGTCTCCTACGAGCAGTACTTC,CSASYMVSYEQYF
TRBV7-3,TRBD2,.,TRBJ2-3,TGTGCCAGCAGCTTAAGGGGGACTAGCGGGAGAGATACGCAGTATTTT,CASSLRGTSGRDTQYF
TRBV9,TRBD2,few,TRBJ2-1,TGTGCCAGCAGCGGGAGTCTAGCGGGGGACTTAAATGAGCAGTTCTTC,CASSGSLAGDLNEQFF
TRBV2,.,.,TRBJ2-7,TGTGCCAGCACGGCGGGTATCGAGCAGTACTTC,CASTAGIEQYF
TRBV4-2,.,once,TRBJ2-5,TGTGCCAGCAGCCCATCCTCTACTGGGCAAGAGACCCAGTACTTC,CASSPSSTGQETQYF
TRBV7-2,TRBD2,few,TRBJ2-3,TGTGCCAGCAGCCTGCGGGGGGTCACAGATACGCAGTATTTT,CASSLRGVTDTQYF
TRBV29-1,.,.,TRBJ1-1,TGCAGCGTTGCGCAGTCGTACACTGAAGCTTTCTTT,CSVAQSYTEAFF
TRBV9,TRBD1,.,TRBJ2-3,TGTGCCAGCAGCGTGGGGACAGCTACCGGGGATACGCAGTATTTT,CASSVGTATGDTQYF
TRBV20-1,.,many,TRBJ2-7,TGCAGTGCTAGTACATACTACGAGCAGTACTTC,CSASTYYEQYF
TRBV10-3,.,few,TRBJ2-7,TGTGCCATCAGTGACAGGGGCTACGAGCAGTACTTC,CAISDRGYEQYF
TRBV5-5,.,.,TRBJ2-7,TGTGCCAGCAGCTTACGACCTAGCCCCTACGAGCAGTACTTC,CASSLRPSPYEQYF
TRBV5-1,TRBD2,.,TRBJ2-1,TGCGCCAGCAGCGGAGGACTAGCGGGAGGACACAATGAGCAGTTCTTC,CASSGGLAGGHNEQFF
TRBV27,TRBD2,.,TRBJ2-1,TGTGCCAGCAGTAGAATAGCGGGAGGATCCTACAATGAGCAGTTCTTC,CASSRIAGGSYNEQFF
TRBV27,TRBD2,.,TRBJ2-5,TGTGCCAGCAGCCTTAGTGGCGGGAGGGCTTTTGAGACCCAGTACTTC,CASSLSGGRAFETQYF
TRBV24-1,.,few,TRBJ2-2,TGTGCCACCAGTGCTTACACCGGGGAGCTGTTTTTT,CATSAYTGELFF
TRBV5-6,TRBD2,few,TRBJ2-5,TGTGCCAGCACCTGGGGGGGAGAAGAGACCCAGTACTTC,CASTWGGEETQYF
TRBV28,.,.,TRBJ2-2,TGTGCCAGCAGGTCGCCTTTAGGCTATGGCTTCTTT,CASRSPLGYGFF
TRBV5-1,.,once,TRBJ2-3,TGCGCCAGCGGAAAATTAGAGTGGAAGACAGATACGCAGTATTTT,CASGKLEWKTDTQYF
TRBV6-6,.,.,TRBJ2-5,TGTGCCAGCAGTTACGTCGGGGAGACCCAGTACTTC,CASSYVGETQYF
TRBV11-2,TRBD2,.,TRBJ2-1,TGTGCCAGCAGCTTATACGGGACTAGCGGGAGGTTAACGGACAATGAGCAGTTCTTC,CASSLYGTSGRLTDNEQFF
TRBV5-4,TRBD1,.,TRBJ1-1,TGTGCCAGCAGCTCACCGGGACAGGGGACCACTGAAGCTTTCTTT,CASSSPGQGTTEAFF
TRBV9,.,few,TRBJ2-1,TGTGCCAGCAGCGTAGTCCCGTCAGGGGAGCAGTTCTTC,CASSVVPSGEQFF
TRBV5-1,.,few,TRBJ2-7,TGCGCCAGCAGCTTAGTTCCGGACCCCCTATCCTCCTACGAGCAGTACTTC,CASSLVPDPLSSYEQYF
TRBV18,TRBD1,few,TRBJ2-7,TGTGCCAGCTCACCTTACGGACAGGGGGCGGGCGAGCAGTACTTC,CASSPYGQGAGEQYF
TRBV28,TRBD1,.,TRBJ1-2,TGTGCCAGCAGCCGACAGGGGACGAGCTACACCTTC,CASSRQGTSYTF
TRBV5-1,TRBD2,.,TRBJ2-1,TGCGCCAGCCGCGGGGGAGGGCTGTCCGAGCAGTTCTTC,CASRGGGLSEQFF
TRBV6-1,.,few,TRBJ1-1,TGTGCCAGCAGGAGGGGTTTAGGGACTGAAGCTTTCTTT,CASRRGLGTEAFF
TRBV20-1,TRBD2,.,TRBJ2-1,TGCAGTGCTAGAGAGTCGACAGCGGGAGGGCCTATCAATGAGCAGTTCTTC,CSARESTAGGPINEQFF
TRBV5-1,.,.,TRBJ2-6,TGCGCCAGCAGCTTGGGGTCAACCGGCGCTGGGGCCAACGTCCTGACTTTC,CASSLGSTGAGANVLTF
TRBV4-2,TRBD2,.,TRBJ2-2,TGTGCCAGCAGTCAAGTACAAGGACTAGCGGGTCCTAAGAACACCGGGGAGCTGTTTTTT,CASSQVQGLAGPKNTGELFF
TRBV15,.,many,TRBJ1-4,TGTGCCACCAGCAGAGCGGACGGAGATAATGAAAAACTGTTTTTT,CATSRADGDNEKLFF
TRBV11-2,TRBD2,few,TRBJ2-7,TGTGCCAGCAGCTTAGGGGGGACTAGCGGGAGTTTCTGGGCGCGTGAGCAGTACTTC,CASSLGGTSGSFWAREQYF
TRBV11-1,.,few,TRBJ2-3,TGTGCCAGCAGCTTCGGGGAGGTCACAGATACGCAGTATTTT,CASSFGEVTDTQYF
TRBV18,.,few,TRBJ2-1,TGTGCCAGCAAGACACTTAGCTCCTACAATGAGCAGTTCTTC,CASKTLSSYNEQFF
TRBV6-1,.,.,TRBJ2-2,TGTGCCAGCAGTGAACTTGGGATGGCCGGGGAGCTGTTTTTT,CASSELGMAGELFF
TRBV28,.,.,TRBJ1-5,TGTGCCAGCAGTTCAATCGGGACCGCTAGCAATCAGCCCCAGCATTTT,CASSSIGTASNQPQHF
TRBV2,.,.,TRBJ1-5,TGTGCCAGCAGGACAGGAGTTTATAGCAATCAGCCCCAGCATTTT,CASRTGVYSNQPQHF
TRBV18,TRBD2,.,TRBJ2-1,TGTGCCAGCTCATCTTTGGGACTAGGCTTAAATAATGAGCAGTTCTTC,CASSSLGLGLNNEQFF
TRBV9,.,.,TRBJ2-2,TGTGCCAGCAGCGTACCATTCCCCTTTGACCAGCCAAACACCGGGGAGCTGTTTTTT,CASSVPFPFDQPNTGELFF
TRBV6-1,TRBD1,.,TRBJ2-3,TGTGCCTCCTCAAACAGGGGGCTAGAAGATACGCAGTATTTT,CASSNRGLEDTQYF
TRBV5-1,.,few,TRBJ1-1,TGCGCCAGCAGCTTACAAGGGGATTCGACTGAAGCTTTCTTT,CASSLQGDSTEAFF
TRBV7-8,TRBD1,.,TRBJ2-7,TGTGCCAGCAGCTTAAAGGATGGGACAGGGCCTAGCGAGCAGTACTTC,CASSLKDGTGPSEQYF
TRBV4-2,.,few,TRBJ2-1,TGTGCCAGCAGCCAAGACCTGCCTTGGTCTAACAATGAGCAGTTCTTC,CASSQDLPWSNNEQFF
TRBV5-4,TRBD2,.,TRBJ2-3,TGTGCCAGCAGCTTGGCGATCCCCAGGACTAGCGGACGCACAGATACGCAGTATTTT,CASSLAIPRTSGRTDTQYF
TRBV20-1,TRBD2,.,TRBJ2-2,TGCAGTGCTAGGCTGCTAGCGGGAGACCACGGGGAGCTGTTTTTT,CSARLLAGDHGELFF
TRBV5-5,.,.,TRBJ2-7,TGTGCCAGCAGCCCCCGCAGGGTAAAAGGTTACTACGAGCAGTACTTC,CASSPRRVKGYYEQYF
TRBV5-1,TRBD2,.,TRBJ2-1,TGCGCCAGCAGCTCCGGGACTAGCGGTGAGTTCTCCTACAATGAGCAGTTCTTC,CASSSGTSGEFSYNEQFF
TRBV6-5,TRBD2,.,TRBJ2-3,TGTGCCAGCAGTTACTCGGGACTAGTTAGAGATACGCAGTATTTT,CASSYSGLVRDTQYF
TRBV6-2/TRBV6-3,TRBD2,few,TRBJ2-1,TGTGCCAGCAGTTACTCTTTGCGGGAGAAGTTTTACAATGAGCAGTTCTTC,CASSYSLREKFYNEQFF
TRBV5-1,.,.,TRBJ1-1,TGCGCCAGCAGCTTTGGGGTTGAGGGGCCGGGCACTGAAGCTTTCTTT,CASSFGVEGPGTEAFF
TRBV28,TRBD2,.,TRBJ2-5,TGTGCCAGCAGTTCACTAGCGGGAGGTTCAGAGACCCAGTACTTC,CASSSLAGGSETQYF
TRBV5-1,.,.,TRBJ2-3,TGCGCCAGCAGCCAATTGGGGAACAGGGTTGGAGGAGATACGCAGTATTTT,CASSQLGNRVGGDTQYF